This TCR beta chain came from a study of cytomegalovirus exposure and HLA in healthy donors. Only in-frame clones appear in the TCRdb table, and some are missing; sequencing was by immunoSEQ multiplex PCR. The data hold 160,000 or so clones, with more than 75% observed a single time. Only a few counts were recorded for this clone. This CDR3 region has 14 residues. CDR1 is SGHRS, CDR2 YFSETQ, per germline. The V and J ends lost 1 base and 4 bases respectively, with 11 bases between them. The source of this sequence is a man aged 18 to 30 in good health and CMV-seronegative. Sequenced input: PBMCs. The chain recombines TRBV5-1 with TRBJ1-1; D call uncertain. The CDR3 spells CASSLLGEVTEAFF. CDR3 nucleotides: TGCGCCAGCAGCTTGCTTGGGGAGGTCACTGAAGCTTTCTTT.